These T cell receptor beta chains were read from a single sample in a study of CD8+ T cells in alopecia areata. Method: immunoSEQ multiplex PCR; TCRdb's copy keeps in-frame clones and lacks some. The sample consists of 8,000 or so clones, 70% to 85% of them appearing once. Sequenced input: CD4+ Tregs sorted from blood. These receptors all stem from a human donor with alopecia areata. CDR3s include the opening cysteine and the closing phenylalanine or tryptophan. The order of the fields is V gene, J gene, clone size, CDR3 protein. Not all rows give a size; the values are once, few, many and, for expanded clones, a class.

V gene: TRBV7-9
J gene: TRBJ1-4
clone size: NA
CDR3 protein: CASSFQGELTNEKLFF

V gene: TRBV10-3
J gene: TRBJ1-2
clone size: NA
CDR3 protein: CAISEVNLPAGYTF

V gene: TRBV5-4
J gene: TRBJ2-5
clone size: NA
CDR3 protein: CASSWTSQETQYF

V gene: TRBV28
J gene: TRBJ1-1
clone size: NA
CDR3 protein: CASSSWGLNTEAFF

V gene: TRBV7-9
J gene: TRBJ2-1
clone size: NA
CDR3 protein: CASSLEAGSEQFF

V gene: TRBV2
J gene: TRBJ1-2
clone size: NA
CDR3 protein: CASSGPNYGYTF

V gene: TRBV4-1
J gene: TRBJ2-5
clone size: NA
CDR3 protein: CASSQGIGGPQETQYF

V gene: TRBV5-1
J gene: TRBJ2-1
clone size: NA
CDR3 protein: CASRSGQGRSSYNEQFF

V gene: TRBV19
J gene: TRBJ1-2
clone size: NA
CDR3 protein: CASRIAGFLNYGYTF

V gene: TRBV7-9
J gene: TRBJ1-5
clone size: NA
CDR3 protein: CASSAGSNQPQHF

V gene: TRBV18
J gene: TRBJ1-2
clone size: NA
CDR3 protein: CASSPTSGAIGYTF

V gene: TRBV7-2
J gene: TRBJ2-1
clone size: NA
CDR3 protein: CASSLAQGRYNEQFF

V gene: TRBV5-6
J gene: TRBJ1-1
clone size: few
CDR3 protein: CASSLFGTGGRTEAFF

V gene: TRBV18
J gene: TRBJ2-7
clone size: NA
CDR3 protein: CASSPGQREQYF

V gene: TRBV19
J gene: TRBJ2-5
clone size: NA
CDR3 protein: CASRGRNIQETQYF

V gene: TRBV27
J gene: TRBJ1-5
clone size: NA
CDR3 protein: CASSLVPNQPQHF

V gene: TRBV18
J gene: TRBJ2-3
clone size: NA
CDR3 protein: CASSPLRDRVQITQYF

V gene: TRBV5-1
J gene: TRBJ2-3
clone size: NA
CDR3 protein: CASSLAAVSGPDTQYF

V gene: TRBV19
J gene: TRBJ1-1
clone size: NA
CDR3 protein: CASSTREIRTEAFF

V gene: TRBV7-9
J gene: TRBJ2-3
clone size: NA
CDR3 protein: CASSHDWRGGTDTQYF

V gene: TRBV7-2
J gene: TRBJ2-7
clone size: NA
CDR3 protein: CASSSGTVPYEQYF

V gene: TRBV7-6
J gene: TRBJ2-4
clone size: NA
CDR3 protein: CASSSQPQGSIQYF

V gene: TRBV5-1
J gene: TRBJ2-1
clone size: NA
CDR3 protein: CASRRVGYNEQFF

V gene: TRBV2
J gene: TRBJ1-3
clone size: few
CDR3 protein: CASSEFYSSGNTIYF